The sequence of this T cell receptor (beta chain) was determined in a study of blood T cell repertoires in COVID-19. Whole-study context: Material from acute and convalescent COVID-19 was sourced from the United States, Italy and Spain. The analysed material was cDNA or gDNA that came from T cells, B-cell-depleted T cells, or PBMCs.

The CDR3 is 12 residues long. CDR1 and CDR2 (germline): SGHVS, FNYEAQ. Between the trimmed V and J ends, which lost 5 bases and 5 bases, there was a span of 9 bases. Original methodology: Nucleated cell number was recorded as an estimate derived from reference gene primer amplification. The protocol was immunoSEQ multiplex PCR, while the TCRdb copy is restricted to in-frame clones and leaves out a portion. The V and J calls and clone size come from that table; D and trimming were worked out from the DNA. The table has more than 200,000 clones, 75% to 90% seen once. The material sequenced was peripheral blood. The chain links TRBV7-6 to TRBJ2-5; D is undetermined. This TCR was recovered from a woman in her 70s with active or convalescent COVID-19. For the CDR3, the DNA is TGTGCCAGCAGCCCCCTCCAGGAGACCCAGTACTTC. This sequence encodes CASSPLQETQYF.